This T cell receptor (beta chain) was sequenced in a study of blood T cell repertoires in COVID-19. Across the study: Donors in the United States, Italy and Spain gave samples during acute or convalescent COVID-19. T cells, B-cell-depleted T cells, or PBMCs supplied cDNA or gDNA.

This clone was counted once. This CDR3 has 15 residues. Per the germline V gene, CDR1 is LNHDA and CDR2 is SQIVND (reference sequence). V dropped 2 bases and J dropped 1 base, with 11 bases sitting between them. Original handling: It was from reference gene primer amplification that nucleated cell counts were estimated. Profiled with immunoSEQ multiplex PCR; TCRdb holds only in-frame clones, not every one. V and J calls and clone size follow that table, whereas D and trimming were derived from the DNA. The table records over 60,000 clones, almost 90% of them present only once. This TCR derives from a man aged 50 to 60 with acute or convalescent COVID-19. Sequenced material: peripheral blood. The gene calls are TRBV19 and TRBJ2-5; weak D call: TRBD1 (6 bases). Here the CDR3 DNA reads TGTGCCAGTAGTATAAGAACAGGGCTCCAAGAGACCCAGTACTTC. Its translation is CASSIRTGLQETQYF.